Listed below are T cell receptor beta chains from one sample, sequenced in a study of blood T cell repertoires in COVID-19. Generated by immunoSEQ multiplex PCR, the TCRdb table keeps only in-frame clones and is missing some. The sample has about 230,000 clones; roughly 84% are singletons. The specimen sequenced was peripheral blood. All receptors come from a man aged 35 to 55 with acute or convalescent COVID-19. Each CDR3 is given with its conserved first and last residue. The order of the fields is clone size, V gene, J gene, D gene, CDR3 DNA, CDR3 protein. D genes are given only for firm matches. Only some rows state a clone size, as once, few, many or a class for expanded clones.

NA	TRBV19	TRBJ1-5	NA	TGTGCCAGTAGTATTCTGCGGGGAGAGACCCAGCATTTT	CASSILRGETQHF
NA	TRBV6-4	TRBJ1-5	TRBD1	TGTGCCAGCCCAGACAGGGGGCCCCATCAGCCCCAGCATTTT	CASPDRGPHQPQHF
NA	TRBV6-5	TRBJ2-5	TRBD1	TGTGCCAGCAGTTACGCCCCGGGACAGGGTATGGGGACCCAGTACTTC	CASSYAPGQGMGTQYF
NA	TRBV27	TRBJ1-1	TRBD1	TGTGCCAGCAGACCGGGACAGGGGGCTTTGGGCACTGAAGCTTTCTTT	CASRPGQGALGTEAFF
NA	TRBV7-9	TRBJ1-1	NA	TGTGCCAGCAGCCGGACTGTTGAAGCTTTCTTT	CASSRTVEAFF
few	TRBV12-3/TRBV12-4	TRBJ1-1	TRBD1	TGTGCCAGCAGCGAAACAGGGGCTGAAGCTTTCTTT	CASSETGAEAFF
NA	TRBV6-5	TRBJ1-2	TRBD1	TGTGCCAGCAGCCGACAGGGGGGCTCAACTGGCTACACCTTC	CASSRQGGSTGYTF
NA	TRBV7-9	TRBJ1-2	TRBD1	TGTGCCAGCAGCCCACAGGGGAAAAACTATGGCTACACCTTC	CASSPQGKNYGYTF
NA	TRBV7-3	TRBJ2-3	NA	TGTGCCAGCAGCGCCCCCGGCACTCGGGATCCAGATACGCAGTATTTT	CASSAPGTRDPDTQYF
NA	TRBV9	TRBJ2-3	NA	TGTGCCAGCAGCGCCAGGGCAGATACGCAGTATTTT	CASSARADTQYF
NA	TRBV9	TRBJ1-1	NA	TGTGCCAGCAGCGTGGGGGGCGCGGGGGGCACTGAAGCTTTCTTT	CASSVGGAGGTEAFF
NA	TRBV6-2/TRBV6-3	TRBJ2-1	NA	TGTGCCAGCAGTTACTCCGATGAGCAGTTCTTC	CASSYSDEQFF
few	TRBV6-5	TRBJ1-4	TRBD1	TGTGCCAGCAGTTACTCGTTCGGACAGGGCAATGAAAAACTGTTTTTT	CASSYSFGQGNEKLFF
NA	TRBV4-2	TRBJ2-3	TRBD2	TGTGCCAGCAGCCAGGCCAGCGGAGCGGGGGCCGTCACAGATACGCAGTATTTT	CASSQASGAGAVTDTQYF
NA	TRBV5-6	TRBJ2-1	TRBD2	TGTGCCAGCAGCTTCGCCCTGGGCGGGGGAGTCTCCTACAATGAGCAGTTCTTC	CASSFALGGGVSYNEQFF
few	TRBV15	TRBJ1-1	NA	TGTGCCACCAGCAGTCCCCTGTGGGGGGACACTGAAGCTTTCTTT	CATSSPLWGDTEAFF
few	TRBV6-5	TRBJ2-7	NA	TGTGCCAGCAGTTACTCGACGGGGACCTACGAGCAGTACTTC	CASSYSTGTYEQYF
NA	TRBV5-1	TRBJ2-5	TRBD1	TGCGCCAGCGGGACAGACCAAGAGACCCAGTACTTC	CASGTDQETQYF
NA	TRBV6-5	TRBJ1-2	TRBD1	TGTGCCAGCTTCCCTCAGGGGGGCTATGGCTACACCTTC	CASFPQGGYGYTF
few	TRBV7-8	TRBJ1-3	NA	TGTGCCAGCATTCGGGGACAAATCATCTCTGGAAACACCATATATTTT	CASIRGQIISGNTIYF
NA	TRBV7-2	TRBJ1-5	NA	TGTGCCAGCGGAACCGAGAGAGGAGGGAATCAGCCCCAGCATTTT	CASGTERGGNQPQHF
few	TRBV5-4	TRBJ2-2	TRBD1	TGTGCCAGCAGCAGGACAGGGGTCGGGGAGCTGTTTTTT	CASSRTGVGELFF
NA	TRBV5-1	TRBJ1-3	NA	TGCGCCAGCAGCTTGGACAGGATCTCTGGAAACACCATATATTTT	CASSLDRISGNTIYF
NA	TRBV5-5	TRBJ2-3	TRBD2	TGTGCCAGCAGAGCGATAGCGGGGGGGATCACAGATACGCAGTATTTT	CASRAIAGGITDTQYF
NA	TRBV19	TRBJ1-1	NA	TGTGCCAGTAGCACGGGCAGGGGGAACACTGAAGCTTTCTTT	CASSTGRGNTEAFF
NA	TRBV19	TRBJ1-5	NA	TGTGCCTCCTCCCCCCCACAGGTAGGGAGCAATCAGCCCCAGCATTTT	CASSPPQVGSNQPQHF
NA	TRBV6-5	TRBJ2-7	TRBD1	TGTGCCAGCAGTTACGGGCAGGGGGCTTACGAGCAGTACTTC	CASSYGQGAYEQYF
NA	TRBV2	TRBJ1-5	TRBD1	TGTGCCAGCAGCGTGGGACAGGCCCGGCCCCAGCATTTT	CASSVGQARPQHF
NA	TRBV10-3	TRBJ1-2	NA	TGTGCCATCAGTGAAGACCGGGACACTGGTGGCTACACCTTC	CAISEDRDTGGYTF
NA	TRBV6-6	TRBJ2-3	TRBD1	TGTGCCAGCAGTTACCTAGGGACAGGGGGAGATACGCAGTATTTT	CASSYLGTGGDTQYF
NA	TRBV5-4	TRBJ2-7	NA	TGTGCCAGCAGTCCCGGGACATACTACGAGCAGTACTTC	CASSPGTYYEQYF
once	TRBV6-5	TRBJ2-3	TRBD1	TGTGCCAGCAGTCGACAGGGGGCATCAGATACGCAGTATTTT	CASSRQGASDTQYF
NA	TRBV7-9	TRBJ1-2	NA	TGTGCCAGCAGCGTAGTCGGAGGGCCGTCCCTTGGCTACACCTTC	CASSVVGGPSLGYTF
NA	TRBV5-1	TRBJ2-7	NA	TGCGCCAGCAGCACCCAGCCAGCCGGGGAGCAGTACTTC	CASSTQPAGEQYF
few	TRBV2	TRBJ1-5	NA	TGTGCCAGCAGTTTCCGATCAAGCTCGCATTTGGCATCGGGTCAGCCCCAGCATTTT	CASSFRSSSHLASGQPQHF
NA	TRBV21-1	TRBJ1-3	NA	TGTGCCAGCAGCGACAGGGTTTACTCTGGAAACACCATATATTTT	CASSDRVYSGNTIYF
NA	TRBV5-6	TRBJ2-2	TRBD1	TGTGCCAGCAGCTTGGCCGCGACAGGGGCCCCCGGGGAGCTGTTTTTT	CASSLAATGAPGELFF
NA	TRBV5-6	TRBJ1-2	NA	TGTGCCAGCAGCTTGGGAAAGGGGGTTGGCTACACCTTC	CASSLGKGVGYTF
NA	TRBV18	TRBJ2-2	TRBD1	TGTGCCAGCTCACCTGCCCAACAGGGGAGTACCGGGGAGCTGTTTTTT	CASSPAQQGSTGELFF
NA	TRBV28	TRBJ1-4	TRBD1	TGTGCCAGCAGTGTTAGACAGGGTCAAGGGGAAAAACTGTTTTTT	CASSVRQGQGEKLFF
NA	TRBV27	TRBJ2-1	TRBD2	TGTGCCAGCAGTTTATTGACTAGCGGGGGGGCCCATGAGCAGTTCTTC	CASSLLTSGGAHEQFF
NA	TRBV6-5	TRBJ1-1	NA	TGTGCCAGCAGTCGACAGATGAACACTGAAGCTTTCTTT	CASSRQMNTEAFF
NA	TRBV12-5	TRBJ1-2	NA	TGTGCTAGTGGTTTTTATGACCAGGCGTCTAGCTACACCTTC	CASGFYDQASSYTF